A selection of T cell receptor beta chains follows, all from one sample in a study of cytomegalovirus exposure and HLA in healthy donors. Some clones are missing from TCRdb's copy, which holds only in-frame ones; the method was immunoSEQ multiplex PCR. The sample consists of some 90,000 clones, roughly 70% of them appearing once. The specimen sequenced was PBMCs. The receptors derive from a man aged 45 to 65 in good health and CMV-seronegative. The CDR3 runs from the conserved cysteine through the conserved F or W. A D gene is named only where the DNA matches it firmly. Size is omitted from some rows. Given values are once, few, many or a class for expanded clones.

TRBJ1-5,.,14,TRBV6-6,.,CASSYEGGNQPQHF,TGTGCCAGCAGTTACGAAGGGGGAAATCAGCCCCAGCATTTT
TRBJ1-1,.,14,TRBV6-5,.,CASSFRGSATEAFF,TGTGCCAGCAGTTTTCGGGGGTCGGCCACTGAAGCTTTCTTT
TRBJ2-5,few,15,TRBV28,TRBD2,CASSWTSGGSETQYF,TGTGCCAGCAGTTGGACTAGCGGGGGGTCAGAGACCCAGTACTTC
TRBJ2-2,.,15,TRBV5-8,.,CASVWRGRFTGELFF,TGTGCCAGTGTGTGGCGGGGGCGCTTTACCGGGGAGCTGTTTTTT
TRBJ1-1,.,14,TRBV19,.,CASKPGGFNTEAFF,TGTGCCAGCAAACCCGGCGGGTTTAACACTGAAGCTTTCTTT
TRBJ2-5,few,15,TRBV7-2,TRBD2,CASSLVSGGQETQYF,TGTGCCAGCAGCTTAGTTTCGGGGGGACAAGAGACCCAGTACTTC
TRBJ1-2,.,14,TRBV7-9,.,CASSLEGQGYGYTF,TGTGCCAGCAGCTTAGAGGGGCAGGGCTATGGCTACACCTTC
TRBJ1-3,.,14,TRBV7-2,.,CASSSPGAGNTIYF,TGTGCCAGCAGTTCCCCAGGGGCTGGAAACACCATATATTTT
TRBJ2-3,.,13,TRBV18,.,CATTVSSTDTQYF,TGTGCCACTACAGTGAGTAGCACAGATACGCAGTATTTT
TRBJ1-1,few,14,TRBV9,TRBD1,CASSFGQGGTEAFF,TGTGCCAGCAGCTTTGGACAGGGGGGAACTGAAGCTTTCTTT
TRBJ2-5,.,15,TRBV7-9,TRBD1,CASSPETGGAQTQYF,TGTGCCAGCAGCCCGGAGACAGGGGGCGCCCAGACCCAGTACTTC
TRBJ2-3,.,14,TRBV7-9,.,CASSLRTITDTQYF,TGTGCCAGCAGCCTTAGGACTATCACAGATACGCAGTATTTT
TRBJ2-7,.,17,TRBV10-3,TRBD2,CAISLTSGGSGPYEQYF,TGTGCCATCAGCTTGACTAGCGGGGGGTCGGGCCCCTACGAGCAGTACTTC
TRBJ2-6,few,16,TRBV28,.,CASSSGEPSGANVLTF,TGTGCCAGCAGTTCAGGGGAGCCCTCTGGGGCCAACGTCCTGACTTTC
TRBJ2-5,.,16,TRBV4-1,TRBD1,CASSQDRGQGVETQYF,TGCGCCAGCAGCCAAGACAGGGGGCAAGGCGTGGAGACCCAGTACTTC
TRBJ2-7,.,14,TRBV6-1,.,CASSAPGTGYEQYF,TGTGCCAGCAGTGCCCCAGGTACGGGGTACGAGCAGTACTTC
TRBJ2-5,few,17,TRBV11-3,.,CASSLDGAGRGVETQYF,TGTGCCAGCAGCTTAGATGGGGCAGGGCGCGGTGTCGAGACCCAGTACTTC
TRBJ1-1,.,15,TRBV28,.,CASSWRGPRGTEAFF,TGTGCCAGCAGTTGGCGGGGGCCAAGAGGGACTGAAGCTTTCTTT
TRBJ1-2,.,12,TRBV5-1,.,CASSSSLGFYTF,TGCGCCAGCAGCTCATCCCTGGGCTTCTACACCTTC
TRBJ2-2,.,13,TRBV5-1,.,CASSDQGPGELFF,TGCGCCAGCAGCGACCAGGGCCCCGGGGAGCTGTTTTTT
TRBJ2-3,.,14,TRBV15,.,CATSRGTLLDTQYF,TGTGCCACCAGCAGAGGGACTCTACTAGATACGCAGTATTTT
TRBJ2-4,.,24,TRBV19,TRBD2,CASSPEGGAGLAWKGEWAKNIQYF,TGTGCCAGTAGCCCTGAGGGGGGAGCGGGACTAGCGTGGAAGGGGGAGTGGGCCAAAAACATTCAGTACTTC
TRBJ2-1,.,13,TRBV5-8,.,CASSLQVYNEQFF,TGTGCCAGCAGCTTACAGGTCTACAATGAGCAGTTCTTC
TRBJ2-5,.,14,TRBV7-9,TRBD1,CASSRGQRKETQYF,TGTGCCAGCAGCAGGGGACAGAGAAAAGAGACCCAGTACTTC
TRBJ1-5,few,16,TRBV4-2,TRBD1,CASSQFGQGAIQPQHF,TGTGCCAGCAGCCAATTTGGACAGGGCGCTATTCAGCCCCAGCATTTT
TRBJ1-1,.,14,TRBV29-1,.,CSVEAQLGNTEAFF,TGCAGCGTTGAAGCACAGCTGGGGAACACTGAAGCTTTCTTT
TRBJ1-5,.,16,TRBV10-1,TRBD1,CASTRMIRDRNQPQHF,TGCGCCAGCACGAGAATGATCCGGGACAGAAATCAGCCCCAGCATTTT